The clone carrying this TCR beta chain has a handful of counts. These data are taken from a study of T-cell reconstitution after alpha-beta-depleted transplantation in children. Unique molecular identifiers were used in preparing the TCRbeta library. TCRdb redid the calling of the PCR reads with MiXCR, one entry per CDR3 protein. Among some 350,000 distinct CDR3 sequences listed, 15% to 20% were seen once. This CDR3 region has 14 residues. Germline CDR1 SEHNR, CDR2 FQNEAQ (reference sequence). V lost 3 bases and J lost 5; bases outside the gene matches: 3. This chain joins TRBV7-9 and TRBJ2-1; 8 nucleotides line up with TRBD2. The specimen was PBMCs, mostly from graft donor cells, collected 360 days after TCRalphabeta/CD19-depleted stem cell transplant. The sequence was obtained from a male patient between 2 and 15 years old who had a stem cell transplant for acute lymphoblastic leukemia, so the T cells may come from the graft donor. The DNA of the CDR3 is TGTGCCAGCAGCTTGGGACTAGACAACAATGAGCAGTTCTTC. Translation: CASSLGLDNNEQFF.